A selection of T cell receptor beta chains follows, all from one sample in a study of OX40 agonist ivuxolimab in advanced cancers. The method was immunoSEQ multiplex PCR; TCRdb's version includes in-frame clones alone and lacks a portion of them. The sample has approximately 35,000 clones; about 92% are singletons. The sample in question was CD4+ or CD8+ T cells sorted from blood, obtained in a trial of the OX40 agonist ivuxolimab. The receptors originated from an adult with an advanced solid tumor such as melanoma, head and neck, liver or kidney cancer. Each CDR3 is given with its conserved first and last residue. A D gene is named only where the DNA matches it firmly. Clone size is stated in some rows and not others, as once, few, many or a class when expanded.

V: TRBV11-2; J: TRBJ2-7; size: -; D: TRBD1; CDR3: CASTLGARGRDEQYF; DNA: TGTGCCAGCACTCTAGGTGCTAGGGGGCGCGACGAGCAGTACTTC
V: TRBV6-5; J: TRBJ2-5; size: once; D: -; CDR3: CASSYEPGSRAETQYF; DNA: TGTGCCAGCAGTTACGAGCCAGGGTCAAGGGCAGAGACCCAGTACTTC
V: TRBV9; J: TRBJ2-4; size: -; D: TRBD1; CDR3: CASSAGTGKEENIQYF; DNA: TGTGCCAGCAGCGCCGGGACAGGTAAAGAGGAGAACATTCAGTACTTC
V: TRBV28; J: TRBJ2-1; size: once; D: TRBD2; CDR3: CASSTPGLGVHEQFF; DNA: TGTGCCAGCAGTACTCCGGGACTAGGTGTTCATGAGCAGTTCTTC
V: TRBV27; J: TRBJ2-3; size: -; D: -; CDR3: CASSLSLGTDTQYF; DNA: TGTGCCAGCAGTTTATCTTTGGGCACAGATACGCAGTATTTT
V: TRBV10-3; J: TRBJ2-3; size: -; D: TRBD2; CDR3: CAISELATSTDTQYF; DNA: TGTGCCATCAGTGAACTAGCGACTAGCACAGATACGCAGTATTTT
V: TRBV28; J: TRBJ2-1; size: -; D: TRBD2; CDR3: CASSLSLIAGGNEQFF; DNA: TGTGCCAGCAGTTTATCGCTTATAGCGGGAGGCAATGAGCAGTTCTTC
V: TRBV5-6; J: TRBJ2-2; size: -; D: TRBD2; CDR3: CASSLESAGGPFWGELFF; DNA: TGTGCCAGCAGCTTGGAGTCAGCGGGGGGCCCCTTTTGGGGGGAGCTGTTTTTT
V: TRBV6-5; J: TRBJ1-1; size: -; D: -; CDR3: CASRTTEMNTEAFF; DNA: TGTGCCAGCAGAACGACGGAGATGAACACTGAAGCTTTCTTT
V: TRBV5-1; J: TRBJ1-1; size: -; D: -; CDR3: CASSLRGMNTEAFF; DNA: TGCGCCAGCAGCTTACGGGGCATGAACACTGAAGCTTTCTTT
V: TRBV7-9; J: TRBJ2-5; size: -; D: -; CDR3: CASSPPTMGAYQETQYF; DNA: TGTGCCAGCAGCCCTCCGACGATGGGGGCGTACCAAGAGACCCAGTACTTC
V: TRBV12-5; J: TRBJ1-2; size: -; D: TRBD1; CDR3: CASGLDRGHYGYTF; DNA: TGTGCTAGTGGTTTGGACAGGGGGCACTATGGCTACACCTTC
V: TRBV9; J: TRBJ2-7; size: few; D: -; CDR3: CASSATYPIEQYF; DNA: TGTGCCAGCAGCGCGACCTATCCTATCGAGCAGTACTTC
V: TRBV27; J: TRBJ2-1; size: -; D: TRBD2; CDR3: CASSPGTSGRLNEQFF; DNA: TGTGCCAGCAGTCCGGGGACTAGCGGGAGGCTAAATGAGCAGTTCTTC
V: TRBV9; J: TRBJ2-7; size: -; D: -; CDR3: CASSEDWGYEQYF; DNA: TGTGCCAGCAGCGAGGACTGGGGCTACGAGCAGTACTTC
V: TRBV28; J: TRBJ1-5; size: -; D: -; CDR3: CASSLGDVSYQPQHF; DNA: TGTGCCAGCAGTTTAGGGGATGTCAGTTATCAGCCCCAGCATTTT
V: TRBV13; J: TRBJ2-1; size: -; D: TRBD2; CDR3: CASSHWTSGYNEQFF; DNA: TGTGCCAGCAGCCATTGGACTAGCGGTTACAATGAGCAGTTCTTC
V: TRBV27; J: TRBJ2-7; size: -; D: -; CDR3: CASSPTTMGWEQYF; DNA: TGTGCCAGCAGTCCAACTACGATGGGGTGGGAGCAGTACTTC
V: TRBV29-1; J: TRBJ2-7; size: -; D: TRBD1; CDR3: CSATHRDRGYEQYF; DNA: TGCAGCGCTACTCACCGGGACAGGGGGTACGAGCAGTACTTC
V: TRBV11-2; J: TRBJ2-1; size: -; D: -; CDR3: CASRRLFGDEQFF; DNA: TGTGCCAGCAGGAGGCTTTTTGGCGATGAGCAGTTCTTC
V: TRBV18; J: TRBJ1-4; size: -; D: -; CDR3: CASSPTAGVNEKLFF; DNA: TGTGCCAGCTCACCAACGGCGGGGGTTAATGAAAAACTGTTTTTT
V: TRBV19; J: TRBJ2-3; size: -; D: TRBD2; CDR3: CASSIMSGSSTQYF; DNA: TGTGCCAGTAGTATAATGAGCGGGAGTAGTACGCAGTATTTT
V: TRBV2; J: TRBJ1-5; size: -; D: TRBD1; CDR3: CASSELGRGDQPQHF; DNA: TGTGCCAGCAGTGAACTTGGCAGGGGGGATCAGCCCCAGCATTTT
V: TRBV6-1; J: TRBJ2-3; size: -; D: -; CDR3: CASSQRTLDTQYF; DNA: TGTGCCAGCAGTCAACGGACCCTAGATACGCAGTATTTT
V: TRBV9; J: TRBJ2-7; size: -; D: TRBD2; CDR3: CASSVTSGSYEQYF; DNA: TGTGCCAGCAGCGTGACTAGCGGGTCCTACGAGCAGTACTTC
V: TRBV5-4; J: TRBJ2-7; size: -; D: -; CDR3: CASSFYRDWGLNEQYF; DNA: TGTGCCAGCAGCTTTTATCGGGACTGGGGATTAAACGAGCAGTACTTC
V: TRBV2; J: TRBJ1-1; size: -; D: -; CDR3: CASAFGRMNTEAFF; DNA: TGTGCCAGCGCTTTCGGCAGGATGAACACTGAAGCTTTCTTT
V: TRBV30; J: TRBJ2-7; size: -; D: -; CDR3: CAWSVIVSRVYEQYF; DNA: TGTGCCTGGAGTGTAATCGTCTCCCGGGTCTACGAGCAGTACTTC
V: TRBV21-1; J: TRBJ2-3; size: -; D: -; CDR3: CASSNGTSGSTDTQYF; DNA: TGTGCCAGCAGCAATGGGACTAGCGGGAGCACAGATACGCAGTATTTT
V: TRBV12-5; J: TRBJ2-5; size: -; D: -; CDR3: CASGFWVGYQETQYF; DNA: TGTGCTAGTGGTTTTTGGGTTGGGTACCAAGAGACCCAGTACTTC
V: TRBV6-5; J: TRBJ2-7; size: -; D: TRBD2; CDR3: CASSYSAGAYEQYF; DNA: TGTGCCAGCAGTTACTCTGCGGGAGCCTACGAGCAGTACTTC
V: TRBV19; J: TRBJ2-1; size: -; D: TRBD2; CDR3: CASSQTSGIQNEQFF; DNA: TGTGCCAGTAGTCAGACTAGCGGGATACAGAATGAGCAGTTCTTC
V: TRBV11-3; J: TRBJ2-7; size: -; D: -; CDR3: CASSYNYGEQYF; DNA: TGTGCCAGCAGCTACAACTATGGTGAGCAGTACTTC
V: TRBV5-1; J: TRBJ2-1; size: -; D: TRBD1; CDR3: CASSLEDRYNEQFF; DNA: TGCGCCAGCAGCTTGGAGGACAGGTACAATGAGCAGTTCTTC
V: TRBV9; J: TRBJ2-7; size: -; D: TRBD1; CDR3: CASDPGTGNEQYF; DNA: TGTGCCAGCGATCCAGGGACAGGGAACGAGCAGTACTTC
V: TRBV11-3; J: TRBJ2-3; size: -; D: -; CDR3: CASSLEGGRTDTQYF; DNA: TGTGCCAGCAGCTTAGAGGGGGGCCGCACAGATACGCAGTATTTT
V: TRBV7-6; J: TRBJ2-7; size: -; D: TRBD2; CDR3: CASSPGTSGDYEQYF; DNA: TGTGCCAGCAGCCCAGGGACTAGCGGGGACTACGAGCAGTACTTC
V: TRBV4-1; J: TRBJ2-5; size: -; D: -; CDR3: CASSQDPPGTQYF; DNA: TGCGCCAGCAGCCAAGACCCTCCGGGGACCCAGTACTTC
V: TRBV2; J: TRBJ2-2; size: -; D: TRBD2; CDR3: CASSEALPAGENTGELFF; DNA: TGTGCCAGCAGTGAAGCGCTTCCGGCGGGAGAGAACACCGGGGAGCTGTTTTTT
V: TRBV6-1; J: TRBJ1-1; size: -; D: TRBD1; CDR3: CASTRGRTEAFF; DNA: TGTGCCAGCACCAGGGGGAGAACTGAAGCTTTCTTT
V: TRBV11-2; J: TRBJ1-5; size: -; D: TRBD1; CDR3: CASSLGDRGLGQPQHF; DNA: TGTGCCAGCAGCTTAGGGGACAGGGGGCTGGGGCAGCCCCAGCATTTT
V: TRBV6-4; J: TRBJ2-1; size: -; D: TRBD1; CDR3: CASSPTGNEQFF; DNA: TGTGCCAGCAGCCCGACAGGGAATGAGCAGTTCTTC
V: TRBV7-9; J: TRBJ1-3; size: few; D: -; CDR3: CASSLILSSGNTIYF; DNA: TGTGCCAGCAGCTTAATCCTGAGCTCTGGAAACACCATATATTTT
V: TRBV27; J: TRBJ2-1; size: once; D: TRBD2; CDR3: CASSLMTGGSYNEQFF; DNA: TGTGCCAGCAGTTTAATGACCGGGGGGTCCTACAATGAGCAGTTCTTC
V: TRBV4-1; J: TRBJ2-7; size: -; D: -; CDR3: CASSQDLGPQEQYF; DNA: TGCGCCAGCAGCCAAGATTTGGGGCCTCAGGAGCAGTACTTC
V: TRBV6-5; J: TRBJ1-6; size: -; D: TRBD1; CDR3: CASNEDRVNSPLHF; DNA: TGTGCCAGCAATGAGGACAGGGTAAATTCACCCCTCCACTTT
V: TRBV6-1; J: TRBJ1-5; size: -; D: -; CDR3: CASSDDTVTINQPQHF; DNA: TGTGCCAGCAGTGATGATACAGTAACGATTAATCAGCCCCAGCATTTT